These T cell receptor beta chains were read from a single sample in a study of CD8 T cells in Susac syndrome. Via MiXCR, TCRdb re-called the immunoSEQ multiplex PCR reads, giving one row per CDR3 protein. This sample has 150,000 to 200,000 distinct CDR3 sequences; over 85% occur once, and the top ten carry roughly 0.098%. Source material: CD4+ T cells from PBMCs. Receptor source: a human donor with multiple sclerosis. The CDR3 runs from the conserved cysteine through the conserved F or W. A D gene is named only where the DNA matches it firmly. A clone size is listed for some rows: how often the clone was seen (once, few, many), or a class if it is expanded.

d_call: -
j_call: TRBJ1-2
v_call: TRBV27
clone_size: -
cdr3_aa: CASSFRPPGLGSYTF
cdr3_nt: TGTGCCAGCAGTTTTCGCCCCCCAGGTCTTGGGAGCTACACCTTC

d_call: -
j_call: TRBJ2-5
v_call: TRBV5-6
clone_size: -
cdr3_aa: CASSLGSRPRGETQYF
cdr3_nt: TGTGCCAGCAGCTTGGGGTCACGTCCGCGAGGGGAGACCCAGTACTTC

d_call: TRBD1
j_call: TRBJ1-5
v_call: TRBV4-3
clone_size: -
cdr3_aa: CASSQDLDRGNQPQHF
cdr3_nt: TGCGCCAGCAGCCAAGACCTAGACAGGGGCAATCAGCCCCAGCATTTT

d_call: -
j_call: TRBJ1-5
v_call: TRBV20-1
clone_size: -
cdr3_aa: CSATGSGNQPQHF
cdr3_nt: TGCAGTGCTACAGGGTCCGGCAATCAGCCCCAGCATTTT

d_call: -
j_call: TRBJ2-5
v_call: TRBV5-1
clone_size: -
cdr3_aa: CASRKGVGYQETQYF
cdr3_nt: TGCGCCAGCCGAAAAGGGGTCGGGTACCAAGAGACCCAGTACTTC

d_call: -
j_call: TRBJ1-2
v_call: TRBV28
clone_size: -
cdr3_aa: CASSSSGEYYGYTF
cdr3_nt: TGTGCCAGCAGTTCGTCGGGGGAGTACTATGGCTACACCTTC

d_call: TRBD1
j_call: TRBJ1-2
v_call: TRBV5-1
clone_size: -
cdr3_aa: CASSRRQGRDGYTF
cdr3_nt: TGCGCCAGCAGCCGAAGACAGGGGAGGGATGGCTACACCTTC

d_call: -
j_call: TRBJ2-3
v_call: TRBV5-1
clone_size: -
cdr3_aa: CASSLFTASTDTQYF
cdr3_nt: TGCGCCAGCAGCTTGTTTACGGCTAGCACAGATACGCAGTATTTT

d_call: -
j_call: TRBJ2-3
v_call: TRBV9
clone_size: -
cdr3_aa: CASNNWGSDTQYF
cdr3_nt: TGTGCCAGCAATAACTGGGGGTCAGATACGCAGTATTTT

d_call: -
j_call: TRBJ2-3
v_call: TRBV5-1
clone_size: once
cdr3_aa: CASSLAPASDTQYF
cdr3_nt: TGCGCCAGCAGCTTGGCCCCAGCGTCCGATACGCAGTATTTT

d_call: -
j_call: TRBJ2-1
v_call: TRBV12-3/TRBV12-4
clone_size: -
cdr3_aa: CASSLWNEQFF
cdr3_nt: TGTGCCAGCAGTTTATGGAATGAGCAGTTCTTC

d_call: -
j_call: TRBJ2-5
v_call: TRBV7-9
clone_size: once
cdr3_aa: CASSFSGSGETQYF
cdr3_nt: TGTGCCAGCAGCTTCTCAGGGTCGGGGGAGACCCAGTACTTC

d_call: -
j_call: TRBJ1-1
v_call: TRBV12-5
clone_size: -
cdr3_aa: CASGSGLENNEAFF
cdr3_nt: TGTGCTAGTGGTTCGGGACTGGAGAACAATGAAGCTTTCTTT

d_call: -
j_call: TRBJ2-1
v_call: TRBV5-1
clone_size: -
cdr3_aa: CASSAGKQIPHNYNEQFF
cdr3_nt: TGCGCCAGCAGCGCGGGGAAACAGATACCCCATAATTACAATGAGCAGTTCTTC

d_call: -
j_call: TRBJ1-3
v_call: TRBV7-9
clone_size: once
cdr3_aa: CASSLVRAGNTIYF
cdr3_nt: TGTGCCAGCAGCTTGGTCAGGGCCGGAAACACCATATATTTT

d_call: -
j_call: TRBJ2-1
v_call: TRBV11-2
clone_size: -
cdr3_aa: CASSLMGGLSRPSSYNEQFF
cdr3_nt: TGTGCCAGCAGCCTGATGGGCGGGTTGTCTAGACCGAGCTCCTACAATGAGCAGTTCTTC

d_call: -
j_call: TRBJ2-7
v_call: TRBV2
clone_size: few
cdr3_aa: CASSDSSYEQYF
cdr3_nt: TGTGCCAGCAGTGACAGCTCCTACGAGCAGTACTTC

d_call: -
j_call: TRBJ2-7
v_call: TRBV18
clone_size: -
cdr3_aa: CASSPGQTNYEQYF
cdr3_nt: TGTGCCAGCTCACCTGGACAGACCAACTACGAGCAGTACTTC

d_call: TRBD2
j_call: TRBJ2-2
v_call: TRBV29-1
clone_size: -
cdr3_aa: CSARVSSGSNTGELFF
cdr3_nt: TGCAGCGCCCGGGTCTCTAGCGGGTCGAACACCGGGGAGCTGTTTTTT

d_call: TRBD1
j_call: TRBJ1-1
v_call: TRBV6-1
clone_size: once
cdr3_aa: CASRTWTGWNTEAFF
cdr3_nt: TGTGCCAGCAGGACTTGGACAGGGTGGAACACTGAAGCTTTCTTT

d_call: TRBD1
j_call: TRBJ2-2
v_call: TRBV19
clone_size: -
cdr3_aa: CASSKTGLGTGELFF
cdr3_nt: TGTGCCAGTAGTAAGACAGGGTTGGGCACCGGGGAGCTGTTTTTT

d_call: TRBD2
j_call: TRBJ2-7
v_call: TRBV12-3/TRBV12-4
clone_size: once
cdr3_aa: CASSLGLAGVSF
cdr3_nt: TGTGCCAGCAGTCTAGGACTAGCGGGAGTCAGCTTC

d_call: -
j_call: TRBJ2-1
v_call: TRBV2
clone_size: -
cdr3_aa: CASSGLRGTKFF
cdr3_nt: TGTGCCAGCAGTGGGTTGCGGGGTACTAAGTTCTTC

d_call: TRBD1
j_call: TRBJ1-1
v_call: TRBV3-1
clone_size: -
cdr3_aa: CASSQNDRGEAFF
cdr3_nt: TGTGCCAGCAGCCAAAACGACAGGGGAGAAGCTTTCTTT

d_call: TRBD1
j_call: TRBJ2-7
v_call: TRBV6-2/TRBV6-3
clone_size: -
cdr3_aa: CASRIAGTAYEQYF
cdr3_nt: TGTGCCAGCAGGATCGCCGGGACAGCATACGAGCAGTACTTC

d_call: TRBD2
j_call: TRBJ2-3
v_call: TRBV7-2
clone_size: -
cdr3_aa: CASSVAPASGGTDTQYF
cdr3_nt: TGTGCCAGCAGCGTTGCCCCAGCTAGCGGAGGCACAGATACGCAGTATTTT

d_call: -
j_call: TRBJ1-5
v_call: TRBV2
clone_size: few
cdr3_aa: CASSVGGAGQPQHF
cdr3_nt: TGTGCCAGCAGTGTAGGGGGGGCAGGTCAGCCCCAGCATTTT

d_call: -
j_call: TRBJ1-2
v_call: TRBV19
clone_size: -
cdr3_aa: CASSSPHRSNYGYTF
cdr3_nt: TGTGCCAGTAGTAGCCCCCACAGGTCCAACTATGGCTACACCTTC

d_call: TRBD2
j_call: TRBJ2-2
v_call: TRBV9
clone_size: -
cdr3_aa: CASSVEGGRAGTGELFF
cdr3_nt: TGTGCCAGCAGCGTAGAGGGCGGGAGGGCCGGAACCGGGGAGCTGTTTTTT

d_call: -
j_call: TRBJ2-2
v_call: TRBV12-3/TRBV12-4
clone_size: few
cdr3_aa: CASSTGLTGELFF
cdr3_nt: TGTGCCAGCAGTACGGGCCTCACCGGGGAGCTGTTTTTT

d_call: -
j_call: TRBJ2-7
v_call: TRBV18
clone_size: -
cdr3_aa: CASSPFGARDNEQYF
cdr3_nt: TGTGCCAGCTCACCATTTGGGGCGCGGGACAACGAGCAGTACTTC

d_call: -
j_call: TRBJ2-1
v_call: TRBV2
clone_size: -
cdr3_aa: CASSQYNEQFF
cdr3_nt: TGTGCCAGCAGTCAGTACAATGAGCAGTTCTTC

d_call: -
j_call: TRBJ1-5
v_call: TRBV6-1
clone_size: -
cdr3_aa: CASSSFQPQHF
cdr3_nt: TGTGCCAGCAGTTCCTTTCAGCCCCAGCATTTT

d_call: -
j_call: TRBJ2-2
v_call: TRBV9
clone_size: -
cdr3_aa: CASRGVRYPGELFF
cdr3_nt: TGTGCCAGCAGGGGGGTAAGGTACCCCGGGGAGCTGTTTTTT

d_call: -
j_call: TRBJ2-7
v_call: TRBV7-2
clone_size: -
cdr3_aa: CASSPNRDEQYF
cdr3_nt: TGTGCCAGCAGCCCAAACCGAGACGAGCAGTACTTC

d_call: -
j_call: TRBJ1-5
v_call: TRBV9
clone_size: once
cdr3_aa: CASSVAKGGLQPQHF
cdr3_nt: TGTGCCAGCAGCGTAGCCAAGGGGGGCTTGCAGCCCCAGCATTTT

d_call: -
j_call: TRBJ1-1
v_call: TRBV3-1
clone_size: once
cdr3_aa: CASSQGGADAFF
cdr3_nt: TGTGCCAGCAGCCAAGGGGGGGCGGACGCTTTCTTT

d_call: -
j_call: TRBJ1-1
v_call: TRBV28
clone_size: -
cdr3_aa: CASRLTDTEAFF
cdr3_nt: TGTGCCAGCAGACTGACAGACACTGAAGCTTTCTTT

d_call: -
j_call: TRBJ2-5
v_call: TRBV7-2
clone_size: -
cdr3_aa: CASSLNRETQYF
cdr3_nt: TGTGCCAGCAGCTTGAACAGGGAGACCCAGTACTTC

d_call: -
j_call: TRBJ2-6
v_call: TRBV30
clone_size: once
cdr3_aa: CAWSVRGSGANVLTF
cdr3_nt: TGTGCCTGGAGTGTACGCGGGTCTGGGGCCAACGTCCTGACTTTC

d_call: -
j_call: TRBJ2-1
v_call: TRBV20-1
clone_size: -
cdr3_aa: CSAIQNDNEQFF
cdr3_nt: TGCAGTGCTATTCAAAACGACAATGAGCAGTTCTTC

d_call: -
j_call: TRBJ2-1
v_call: TRBV6-5
clone_size: few
cdr3_aa: CASSSWGSYNEQFF
cdr3_nt: TGTGCCAGCAGTTCGTGGGGGAGCTACAATGAGCAGTTCTTC

d_call: TRBD1
j_call: TRBJ2-7
v_call: TRBV19
clone_size: -
cdr3_aa: CASSTGTGADYEQYF
cdr3_nt: TGTGCCAGTAGTACCGGGACAGGCGCTGACTACGAGCAGTACTTC

d_call: TRBD1
j_call: TRBJ1-3
v_call: TRBV3-1
clone_size: -
cdr3_aa: CASSQNFGTGTGNTIYF
cdr3_nt: TGTGCCAGCAGCCAGAACTTTGGGACAGGGACTGGAAACACCATATATTTT

d_call: -
j_call: TRBJ2-4
v_call: TRBV19
clone_size: -
cdr3_aa: CASSTLQGYIQYF
cdr3_nt: TGTGCCAGTAGTACCTTACAGGGATACATTCAGTACTTC

d_call: -
j_call: TRBJ1-6
v_call: TRBV7-6
clone_size: -
cdr3_aa: CASSSPDGRGNSPLHF
cdr3_nt: TGTGCCAGCAGCTCCCCGGACGGGAGGGGTAATTCACCCCTCCACTTT

d_call: TRBD1
j_call: TRBJ2-3
v_call: TRBV28
clone_size: -
cdr3_aa: CASNPGQGTDTQYF
cdr3_nt: TGTGCCAGCAATCCGGGACAGGGCACAGATACGCAGTATTTT

d_call: TRBD1
j_call: TRBJ1-2
v_call: TRBV27
clone_size: -
cdr3_aa: CASSPSGTGRGYGYTF
cdr3_nt: TGTGCCAGCAGTCCCTCCGGGACAGGGCGAGGCTATGGCTACACCTTC

d_call: TRBD1
j_call: TRBJ2-7
v_call: TRBV6-5
clone_size: -
cdr3_aa: CASSYSRTGGLREQYF
cdr3_nt: TGTGCCAGCAGTTACTCGAGGACAGGGGGCTTGAGGGAGCAGTACTTC

d_call: -
j_call: TRBJ2-5
v_call: TRBV20-1
clone_size: -
cdr3_aa: CSARRINRAYRETQYF
cdr3_nt: TGCAGTGCTAGACGTATAAACAGAGCGTACAGGGAGACCCAGTACTTC

d_call: -
j_call: TRBJ1-6
v_call: TRBV28
clone_size: -
cdr3_aa: CASSSDRSNSPLHF
cdr3_nt: TGTGCCAGCAGTTCCGACAGGTCGAATTCACCCCTCCACTTT

d_call: -
j_call: TRBJ1-1
v_call: TRBV6-6
clone_size: -
cdr3_aa: CASSPLGERLAFF
cdr3_nt: TGTGCCAGCAGTCCCCTGGGGGAGAGGTTGGCTTTCTTT

d_call: -
j_call: TRBJ1-5
v_call: TRBV28
clone_size: -
cdr3_aa: CASMSGGSQPQHF
cdr3_nt: TGTGCCAGCATGTCCGGGGGTAGTCAGCCCCAGCATTTT